This T cell receptor (beta chain) was sequenced for a study of blood T cell repertoires in COVID-19. Across the whole study: COVID-19 samples, acute and convalescent, were from the United States, Italy and Spain. T cells, B-cell-depleted T cells, or PBMCs provided the cDNA or gDNA that served as material.

Germline V lookup: CDR1 LNHNV, CDR2 YYDKDF (reference sequence). The CDR3 totals 16 residues. V lost 5 bases to trimming and J lost 8 bases; unmatched junction nucleotides: 14. Per the study methods: Reference gene primer amplification yielded estimated nucleated cell counts. Using immunoSEQ multiplex PCR, the repertoire was profiled, and TCRdb retains in-frame clones only, with some absent. The V and J calls and the clone size are those of that table, but D and trimming were determined from the DNA. The sample yields tens of thousands of clones, approximately 78% seen once. The specimen was peripheral blood. This sequence was found in a man in his forties or fifties with active or convalescent COVID-19. This chain links TRBV15 with TRBJ1-2, with 10 bases that match TRBD1. CDR3 coding DNA: TGTGCCACCAGCGACCTAAGGATGGGACAGGGGACCGGCTACACCTTC. Translated: CATSDLRMGQGTGYTF.